This T cell receptor beta chain was profiled in a study of cytomegalovirus exposure and HLA in healthy donors. Notes on this clone: Its specificity is unknown.

This CDR3 is built from 16 residues. Trimming took 0 bases from V and 3 from J; bases not matched to a gene: 3. Points from the study as a whole: Some V segments (TRBV6-2 and TRBV6-3 among them) were excluded as indistinguishable. Being productive about 87% or about 30% of the time was typical of most TCR beta V segments in an earlier analysis.

The primer mix had 60 Vbeta and 13 Jbeta primers. In the original processing: As a later analysis found, there were 78 million or so unique TCR beta chains, of which roughly 11 million were shared. Libraries were prepared by immunoSEQ multiplex PCR; TCRdb keeps only in-frame clonotypes and omits some of them. V, J and clone size reflect that table, while D and trimming were determined from the DNA. The sample records 250,000 to 350,000 clones, about nine tenths being singletons. Material for sequencing was PBMCs. The sequence was collected from a man aged 40-55 years in good health and CMV-seropositive. This chain uses TRBV5-3 with TRBJ1-5, with 10 positions matching TRBD1. TRBV5-3 is an open reading frame, and its role is uncertain. The CDR3 bases are TGTGCCAGAAGCTTGGGACAGGGGGCCTTCAATCAGCCCCAGCATTTT. Translating gives CARSLGQGAFNQPQHF.